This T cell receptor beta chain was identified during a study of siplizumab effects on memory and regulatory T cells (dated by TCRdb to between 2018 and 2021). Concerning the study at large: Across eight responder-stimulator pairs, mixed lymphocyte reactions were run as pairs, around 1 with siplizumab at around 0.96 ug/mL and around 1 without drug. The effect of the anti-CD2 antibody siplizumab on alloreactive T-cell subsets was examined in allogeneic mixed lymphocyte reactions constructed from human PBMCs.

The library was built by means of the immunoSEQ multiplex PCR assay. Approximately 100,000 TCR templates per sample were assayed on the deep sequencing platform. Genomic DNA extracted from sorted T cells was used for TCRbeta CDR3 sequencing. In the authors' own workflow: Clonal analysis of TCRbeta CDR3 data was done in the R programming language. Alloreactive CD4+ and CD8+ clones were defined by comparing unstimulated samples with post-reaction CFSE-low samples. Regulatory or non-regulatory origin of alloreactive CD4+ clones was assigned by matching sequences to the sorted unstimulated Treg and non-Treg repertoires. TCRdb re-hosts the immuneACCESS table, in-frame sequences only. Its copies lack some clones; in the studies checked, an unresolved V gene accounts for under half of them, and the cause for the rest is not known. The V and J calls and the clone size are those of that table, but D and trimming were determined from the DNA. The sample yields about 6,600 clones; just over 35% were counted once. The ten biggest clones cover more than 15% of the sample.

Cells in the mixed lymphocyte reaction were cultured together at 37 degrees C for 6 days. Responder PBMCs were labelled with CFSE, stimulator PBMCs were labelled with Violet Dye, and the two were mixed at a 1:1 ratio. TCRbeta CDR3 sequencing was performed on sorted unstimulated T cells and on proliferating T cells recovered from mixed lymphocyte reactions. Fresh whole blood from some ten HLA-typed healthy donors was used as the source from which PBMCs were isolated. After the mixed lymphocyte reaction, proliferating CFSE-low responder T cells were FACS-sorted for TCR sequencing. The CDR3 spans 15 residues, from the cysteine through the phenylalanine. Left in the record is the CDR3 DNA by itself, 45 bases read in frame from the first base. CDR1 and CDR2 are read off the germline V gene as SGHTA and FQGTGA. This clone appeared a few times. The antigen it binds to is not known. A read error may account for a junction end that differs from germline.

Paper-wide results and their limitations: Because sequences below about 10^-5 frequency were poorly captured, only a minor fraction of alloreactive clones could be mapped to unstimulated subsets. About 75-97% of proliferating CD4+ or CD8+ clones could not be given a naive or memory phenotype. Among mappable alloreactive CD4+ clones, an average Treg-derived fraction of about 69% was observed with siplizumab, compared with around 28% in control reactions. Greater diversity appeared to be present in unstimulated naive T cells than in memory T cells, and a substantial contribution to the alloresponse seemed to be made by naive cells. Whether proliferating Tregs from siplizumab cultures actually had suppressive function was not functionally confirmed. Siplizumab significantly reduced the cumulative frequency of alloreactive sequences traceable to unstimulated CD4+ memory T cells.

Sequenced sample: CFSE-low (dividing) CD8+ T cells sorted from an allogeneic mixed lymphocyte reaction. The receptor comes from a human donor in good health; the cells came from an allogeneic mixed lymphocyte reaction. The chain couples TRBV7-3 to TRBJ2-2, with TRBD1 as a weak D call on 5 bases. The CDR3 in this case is CASSLTGANTGELFF. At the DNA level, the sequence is TGTGCCAGCAGCCTAACAGGCGCGAACACCGGGGAGCTGTTTTTT.